This TCR beta chain was found in a study of T cell responses to AZD1222 COVID-19 vaccine. Study as a whole: Pooling of second doses given at about 4 or about 12 weeks was done. Study-level results: Targeting of unmutated variant regions was reportedly seen in nearly half of spike-specific TCRs. The donor cohort was predominantly white British with a female majority, and clonal diversity may have been underestimated. Spike-specific TCR breadth and depth rose after two AZD1222 doses.

The CDR3 is made up of 15 amino acids. V lost 3 bases to trimming and J lost 4 bases; unmatched junction nucleotides: 5. Germline-derived CDR1 and CDR2 are LNHNV and YYDKDF (reference sequence). Measured with immunoSEQ multiplex PCR; TCRdb has only the in-frame clones, and not every one. The table records approximately 73,000 clones, around 84% of them present only once. Concerning this clone itself: Its antigen is unknown.

Specimen: peripheral blood, collected on day 0 of AZD1222 vaccination. The chain couples TRBV15 to TRBJ1-1; 10 positions match TRBD1. This sequence originates from an adult in good health. CDR3 DNA sequence: TGTGCCACCAGCAGGACAGGGGGCTTAATCACTGAAGCTTTCTTT. It specifies CATSRTGGLITEAFF.